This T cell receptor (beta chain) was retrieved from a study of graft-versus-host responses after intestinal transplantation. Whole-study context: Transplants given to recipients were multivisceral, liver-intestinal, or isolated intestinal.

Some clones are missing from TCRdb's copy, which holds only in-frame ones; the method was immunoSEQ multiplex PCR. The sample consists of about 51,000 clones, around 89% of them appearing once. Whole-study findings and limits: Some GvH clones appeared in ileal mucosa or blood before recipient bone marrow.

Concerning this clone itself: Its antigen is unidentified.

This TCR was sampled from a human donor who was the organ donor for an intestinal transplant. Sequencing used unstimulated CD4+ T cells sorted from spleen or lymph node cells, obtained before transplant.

CDR3 residues: CAISDPGQGNYEQYF. CDR3 DNA sequence: TGTGCCATCAGTGACCCAGGACAGGGGAACTACGAGCAGTACTTC. This chain links TRBV10-3 with TRBJ2-7, with TRBD1 identical over 9 bases. Germline lookup yields CDR1 ENHRY and CDR2 SYGVKD. The CDR3 has 15 residues. V was pared by 3 bases and J by 3 bases, with 6 bases of the junction left unmatched.